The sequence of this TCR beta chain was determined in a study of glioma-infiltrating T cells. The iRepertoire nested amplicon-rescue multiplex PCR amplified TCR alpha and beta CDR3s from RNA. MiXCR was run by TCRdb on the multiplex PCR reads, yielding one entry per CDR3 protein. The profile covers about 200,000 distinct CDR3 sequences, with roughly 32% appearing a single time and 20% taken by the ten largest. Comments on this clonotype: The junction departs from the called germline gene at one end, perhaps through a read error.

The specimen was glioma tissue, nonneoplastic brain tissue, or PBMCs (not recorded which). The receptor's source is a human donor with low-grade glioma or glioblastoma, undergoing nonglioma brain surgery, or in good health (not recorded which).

The CDR3 loop is CASSVAPPADTYNSPPPF. The CDR3 DNA reads as TGTGCCAGCAGTGTCGCGCCTCCGGCAGACACGTATAATTCACCCCCCCCCTTT. V is TRBV6-1 and J is TRBJ1-6; D gene uncertain. This CDR3 has 18 residues. In germline, CDR1 is MNHNS, CDR2 SASEGT.